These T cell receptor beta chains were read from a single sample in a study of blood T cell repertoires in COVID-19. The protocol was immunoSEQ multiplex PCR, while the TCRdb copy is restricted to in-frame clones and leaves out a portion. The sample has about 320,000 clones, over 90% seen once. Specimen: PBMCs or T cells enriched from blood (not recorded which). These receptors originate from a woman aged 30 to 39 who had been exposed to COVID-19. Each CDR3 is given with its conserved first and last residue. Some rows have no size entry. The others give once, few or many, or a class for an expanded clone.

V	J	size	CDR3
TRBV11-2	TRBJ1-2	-	CASSLGSNEVIYGYTF
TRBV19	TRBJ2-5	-	CAREKRGDRQETQYF
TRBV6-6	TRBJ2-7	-	CASSWTDYEQYF
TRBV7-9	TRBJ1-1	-	CASSLGRPGRTEAFF
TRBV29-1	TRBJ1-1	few	CSVGSQLKNTEAFF
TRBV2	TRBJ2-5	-	CASSLQQRVGETQYF
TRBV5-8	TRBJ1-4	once	CASNRINEKLFF
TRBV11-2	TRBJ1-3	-	CASSEGQVSGNTIYF
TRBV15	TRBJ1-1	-	CATSRDLGARAFF
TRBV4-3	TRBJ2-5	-	CASSQGAASGGQETQYF
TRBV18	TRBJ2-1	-	CASSPPGPPEQFF
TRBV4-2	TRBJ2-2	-	CASRGLSVGELFF
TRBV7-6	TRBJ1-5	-	CASSLGGTVNQPQHF
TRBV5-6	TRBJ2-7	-	CASSSLRRGAPAYEQYF
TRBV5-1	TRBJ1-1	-	CASSIVGGVRNTEAFF
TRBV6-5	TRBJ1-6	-	CASSWDRGSPPLHF
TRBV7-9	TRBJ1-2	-	CASSEGRDYGYTF
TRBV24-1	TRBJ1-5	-	CATSDLETGPQHF
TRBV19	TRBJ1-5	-	CASSILNYYRGGQPQHF
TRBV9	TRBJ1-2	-	CASSGRDSPYGYTF
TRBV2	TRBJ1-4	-	CASLSSYRGLRKGIVVKLFF
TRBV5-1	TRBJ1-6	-	CASSLASDSPLHF
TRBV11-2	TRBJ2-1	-	CASSLQRGIVNEQFF
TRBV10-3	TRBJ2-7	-	CAISDHEGYEQYF
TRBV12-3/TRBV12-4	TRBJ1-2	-	CASSFGDGGGYTF
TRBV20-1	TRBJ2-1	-	CSASGQGEALYNEQFF
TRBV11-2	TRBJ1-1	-	CASSLLVGVGSLTEAFF
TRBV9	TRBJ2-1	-	CASSVVAGGGAINEQFF
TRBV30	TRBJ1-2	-	CAWAPGHYYGYTF
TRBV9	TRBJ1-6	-	CASSVGQARRPLHF
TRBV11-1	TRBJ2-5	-	CASTRTGRETQYF
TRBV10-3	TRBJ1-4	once	CAISDSSNEKLFF
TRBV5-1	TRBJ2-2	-	CASSLLYSSNTGELFF
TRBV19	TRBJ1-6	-	CASSKGTGNSPLHF
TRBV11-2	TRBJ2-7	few	CASSFTGDYEQYF
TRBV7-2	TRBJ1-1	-	CASSYRGTPMNTEAFF
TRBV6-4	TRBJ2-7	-	CASSLRGGQDEQYF
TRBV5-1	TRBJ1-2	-	CASSSFPTGSRDHGYTF
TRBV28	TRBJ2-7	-	CASSRRTLGDEQYF
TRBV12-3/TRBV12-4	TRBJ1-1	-	CASSLQGMGAFF
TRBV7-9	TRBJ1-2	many	CASSRLQGDYGYTF
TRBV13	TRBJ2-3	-	CASSSWGEGGGTDTQYF
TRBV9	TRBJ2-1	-	CASSLRDRGGNEQFF
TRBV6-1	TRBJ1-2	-	CASSEVPGGPYGYTF
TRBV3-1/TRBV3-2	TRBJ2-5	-	CASSQGETPQVEYF
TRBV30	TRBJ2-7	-	CACSRKGRGNYEQYF
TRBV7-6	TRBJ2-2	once	CASSLLRPQGGGELFF
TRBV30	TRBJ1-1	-	CAWSLRGANTEAFF
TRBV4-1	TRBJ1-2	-	CASSQGLLTGANYGYTF
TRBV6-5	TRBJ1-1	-	CASSRTGVGETEAFF
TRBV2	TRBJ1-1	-	CASRPRGEAFF
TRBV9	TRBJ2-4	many	CASRGTSNIQYF
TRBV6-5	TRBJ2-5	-	CASSLAGGRQTQYF